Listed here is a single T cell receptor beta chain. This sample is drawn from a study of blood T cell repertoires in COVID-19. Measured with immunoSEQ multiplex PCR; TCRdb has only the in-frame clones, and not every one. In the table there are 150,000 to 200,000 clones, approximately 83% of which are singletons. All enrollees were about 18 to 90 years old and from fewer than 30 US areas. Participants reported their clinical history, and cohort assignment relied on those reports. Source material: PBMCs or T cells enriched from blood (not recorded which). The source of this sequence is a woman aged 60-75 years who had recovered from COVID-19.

CDR3 in amino acids: CASSQDPTLLGYTF. CDR3 nucleotide sequence: TGTGCCAGCAGCCAAGACCCCACTCTCTTAGGCTACACCTTC. The chain employs TRBV3-1 (or the pseudogene TRBV3-2) and TRBJ1-2; D gene unclear. In germline, CDR1 is LGHDT, CDR2 YNNKEL (reference sequence). The ends were cut back, 0 bases at V and 8 bases at J, with 13 bases in the middle. The CDR3 loop spans 14 amino acids.